This entry features one TCR beta chain sequence. The specificity of this receptor is unknown. Base qualities are not at hand, and no much larger clone is one base apart. The trial excluded patients who had a history of autoimmune disease or were on systemic immunosuppression. Peripheral blood for TCR sequencing was collected from all dose cohorts at baseline, on cycle 4 day 1, and on cycle 7 day 1. Samples were obtained from an open-label, multicenter, first-in-human phase I dose-escalation trial of ivuxolimab. Adults with locally advanced or metastatic head and neck squamous cell, hepatocellular, melanoma or renal cell carcinoma were enrolled in the trial. CD4+ and CD8+ T cells were sorted separately from peripheral blood before TCR sequencing. The germline ends are 11 bases apart after V is trimmed by 0 bases and J by 0 bases. Measured from the cysteine to the phenylalanine, the CDR3 is 15 residues long. Of the read, only the CDR3 DNA is kept; its 45 bases are in frame from base 1. The germline V gene specifies SQVTM as CDR1 and ANQGSEA as CDR2.

To sequence the TCRbeta CDR3 region, genomic DNA was isolated from the sorted cells. The immunoSEQ Assay was used to sequence the TCRbeta CDR3 regions. In its TCRdb copy, this immuneACCESS table keeps in-frame sequences only and misses some clones. Where compared with another copy, unresolved V genes explain less than half of these, and the others have no known cause. Present in this sample are about 40,000 clones, approximately 90% of which were seen just once. The ten largest account for 20% to 25% of the sample. The sample belongs to a study of OX40 agonist ivuxolimab in advanced cancers. Concerning the study at large: Ivuxolimab was a fully human IgG2 agonistic monoclonal antibody targeting the costimulatory receptor OX40 (CD134). Intravenous ivuxolimab was administered to patients every 2 weeks at six dose levels: 0.01, 0.1, 0.3, 1.5, 3 and 10 mg/kg. Among the approximately 54 dose-escalation patients, 19 had hepatocellular carcinoma, 15 or so melanoma, 9 renal cell carcinoma and 9 head and neck cancer. In the dose-escalation cohort, approximately 82% of patients were male, and the mean age was around 65 years with a range of roughly 20 to 80. Prior anti-PD-1, anti-PD-L1 or anti-CTLA-4 therapy was permitted, and checkpoint inhibitors had been received by 40% to 50% of dose-escalation patients. Partial responses were achieved by three dose-escalation patients, of whom one had hepatocellular carcinoma and two had cutaneous melanoma. The point of sequencing TCRbeta in the periphery was to test whether ivuxolimab changed TCR sequence diversity and drove clonal T-cell expansion. The paper describes the monotherapy dose-escalation part (N of about 57 patients) of the phase I trial of ivuxolimab.

What the study reported, not specific to this receptor: Low levels of normalized T-cell clonal expansion were also shown by some nonresponding patients. Which antigens the clonally expanded peripheral T cells were specific for was not determined. Partial responders in the 0.1-3.0 mg/kg groups had among the lowest normalized peripheral clonal expansion, especially among CD8+ T cells. At doses from 0.1 to 3.0 mg/kg, clonal expansion was seen in both CD4+ and CD8+ blood T cells between baseline and week 6. After ivuxolimab, expanded clones were on average more numerous among CD8+ T cells than among CD4+ T cells.

The rearranged chain carries TRBV29-1 and TRBJ2-5; no D gene can be assigned with confidence. This clonotype originated in an adult with an advanced solid tumor such as melanoma, head and neck, liver or kidney cancer. The sequencing used CD4+ or CD8+ T cells sorted from blood, collected in a trial of the OX40 agonist ivuxolimab. The DNA sequence is TGCAGCGTTGAAGATCTACGGGCCTACCAAGAGACCCAGTACTTC. It is translated as CSVEDLRAYQETQYF. The CDR3 plus the reference TRBV29-1 and TRBJ2-5 genes for the other parts give the full variable domain: SAVISQKPSRDICQRGTSLTIQCQVDSQVTMMFWYRQQPGQSLTLIATANQGSEATYESGFVIDKFPISRPNLTFSTLTVSNMSPEDSSIYLCSVEDLRAYQETQYFGPGTRLLVL.